Listed below are T cell receptor beta chains from one sample, sequenced in a study of T-cell memory formation after mild COVID-19. TCRdb fed the 5' RACE reads into MiXCR, producing one record per CDR3 protein. The profile shows more than 450,000 distinct CDR3 sequences, approximately 18% of them singletons. Sample: PBMCs or a T cell subset sorted from them (not recorded which). The receptors shown here come from an adult woman who had mild COVID-19 (a few samples of this study predate the infection). Cell type and time point are not known. Each CDR3 is given with its conserved first and last residue. A D gene is named only where the DNA matches it firmly. Clone size is stated in some rows and not others, as once, few, many or a class when expanded.

J	D	size	V	CDR3	DNA
TRBJ2-1	TRBD2	many	TRBV5-1	CASSSGLDRPYNEQFF	TGCGCCAGCAGCTCGGGACTAGATCGGCCCTACAATGAGCAGTTCTTC
TRBJ2-5	-	-	TRBV9	CASSVAGGGETQYF	TGTGCCAGCAGCGTAGCCGGGGGAGGAGAGACCCAGTACTTC
TRBJ2-5	-	few	TRBV5-1	CASSFSTLARVQETQYF	TGCGCCAGCAGCTTCTCAACCCTAGCGCGGGTACAAGAGACCCAGTACTTC
TRBJ2-1	-	-	TRBV12-3/TRBV12-4	CASSLFDADEQFF	TGTGCCAGCAGTTTATTCGATGCGGACGAGCAGTTCTTC
TRBJ2-7	-	-	TRBV7-8	CASSSLGGTQTTRLLYEQYF	TGTGCCAGCAGCTCCCTTGGCGGGACCCAAACAACTCGTCTTCTCTACGAGCAGTACTTC
TRBJ2-1	TRBD1	-	TRBV20-1	CSARVRGQGNNEQFF	TGCAGTGCTAGAGTAAGGGGACAGGGTAACAATGAGCAGTTCTTC
TRBJ2-1	-	-	TRBV15	CATSKRTADNEQFF	TGTGCCACCAGCAAAAGGACAGCTGACAATGAGCAGTTCTTC
TRBJ2-2	-	few	TRBV24-1	CATNGQKNTGELFF	TGTGCCACCAATGGACAAAAGAACACCGGGGAGCTGTTTTTT
TRBJ1-1	-	few	TRBV7-6	CASSSAPGMNTEAFF	TGTGCCAGCAGCTCCGCCCCCGGAATGAACACTGAAGCTTTCTTT
TRBJ2-7	-	few	TRBV20-1	CSARDHRLDYEQYF	TGCAGTGCTAGAGATCATCGGCTAGACTACGAGCAGTACTTC
TRBJ2-5	TRBD1	few	TRBV27	CASPGGRGETQYF	TGTGCCAGCCCAGGGGGCAGGGGGGAGACCCAGTACTTC
TRBJ2-1	-	-	TRBV7-2	CASSLKSSAYYNEQFF	TGTGCCAGCAGCTTAAAATCTTCCGCCTACTACAATGAGCAGTTCTTC
TRBJ2-5	-	many	TRBV30	CAWRPWGKETQYF	TGTGCCTGGAGGCCCTGGGGGAAAGAGACCCAGTACTTC
TRBJ2-1	TRBD2	-	TRBV4-1	CASSQEDYRAGGGNEQFF	TGCGCCAGCAGCCAAGAAGATTACCGGGCGGGAGGAGGCAATGAGCAGTTCTTC
TRBJ2-7	-	-	TRBV7-6	CASSLAVGTYEQYF	TGTGCCAGCAGCTTAGCCGTAGGGACCTACGAGCAGTACTTC
TRBJ2-2	TRBD1	-	TRBV29-1	CSVVQRQGWNTGELFF	TGCAGCGTTGTACAACGACAGGGTTGGAACACCGGGGAGCTGTTTTTT
TRBJ2-3	-	many	TRBV5-1	CASSLRGGPDTQYF	TGTGCCAGCAGTTTAAGGGGGGGGCCCGATACGCAGTATTTT